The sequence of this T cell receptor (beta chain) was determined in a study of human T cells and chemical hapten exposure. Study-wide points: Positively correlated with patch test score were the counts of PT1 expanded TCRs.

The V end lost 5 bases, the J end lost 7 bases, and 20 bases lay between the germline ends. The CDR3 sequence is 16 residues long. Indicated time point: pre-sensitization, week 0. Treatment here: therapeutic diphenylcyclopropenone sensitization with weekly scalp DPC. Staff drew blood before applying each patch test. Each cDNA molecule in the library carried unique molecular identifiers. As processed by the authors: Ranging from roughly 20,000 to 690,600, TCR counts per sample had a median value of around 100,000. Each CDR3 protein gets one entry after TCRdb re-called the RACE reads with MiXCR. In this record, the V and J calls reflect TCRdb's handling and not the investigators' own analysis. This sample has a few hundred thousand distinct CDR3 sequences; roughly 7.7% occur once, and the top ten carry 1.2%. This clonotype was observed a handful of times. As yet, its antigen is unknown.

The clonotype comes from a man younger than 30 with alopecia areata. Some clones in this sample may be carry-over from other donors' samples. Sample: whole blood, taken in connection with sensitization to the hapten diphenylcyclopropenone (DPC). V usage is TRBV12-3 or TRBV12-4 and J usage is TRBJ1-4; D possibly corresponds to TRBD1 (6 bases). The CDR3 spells CASSIISQGVVEKLFF. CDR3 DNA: TGTGCCAGCAGTATCATCTCACAGGGAGTTGTTGAAAAACTGTTTTTT.